These 18 T cell receptor beta chains were all obtained from the same sample, sequenced in a study of T cells after yellow fever vaccination (dated by TCRdb to between 2018 and 2021). The treatment or condition label corresponds to: live attenuated yellow fever vaccine strain. The receptor library was made with 5' RACE. TCRdb names Illumina HiSeq 2500 as the instrument used. Starting from the raw public reads, TCRdb applied fastp trimming at Q25, assembled clones with MiXCR and retained in-frame beta chains. Merged by CDR3 protein, the rows form single entries marked with the most common genes and DNA. This sample gives about 500,000 distinct CDR3 sequences in total; less than 20% of them show up just once. 15% to 20% of the sample is in the top ten clones. The sample consisted of PBMCs, taken roughly 5 days after the first yellow fever vaccination. The receptors stem from a man aged 18 to 30 who received the YFV17D yellow fever vaccine.

The chain uses TRBV30 and TRBJ2-1; 8 positions agree with TRBD1. The CDR3 length is 14 residues. V gave up 3 bases and J gave up 7 bases; unmatched junction bases: 8. The V gene's germline CDR1 is GTSNPN and CDR2 SVGIG (reference sequence). The CDR3 spells CAWSARQGYNEQFF. In DNA, the CDR3 is TGTGCCTGGAGCGCCCGACAGGGGTATAATGAGCAGTTCTTC.

This clonotype turned up a few times. The germline gene is not matched at one end of the junction; a read error may be the cause. This chain joins TRBV5-1 and TRBJ2-5; 11 bases map to TRBD1. The CDR3 length is 16 residues. Germline CDR1 and CDR2: SGHRS and YFSETQ. The CDR3 bases are TGCGCCAGCAGCTTGATTGGACAGGGGGCGGCGGAGACCCAGCACTTC. This translates into CASSLIGQGAAETQHF.

This clonotype was observed a few times. CDR3 nucleotides: TGTGCCAGCAGCTTCCGACGGACTAGTGAAGCTTTCTTT. Translating it yields CASSFRRTSEAFF. The chain has TRBV5-6 and TRBJ1-1, with unresolved D. The CDR3 is 13 residues long. Per germline, CDR1 SGHDT and CDR2 YYEEEE. Trimming left V 2 bases short and J 7 bases short, with 12 bases between.

This clonotype was seen a few times. V usage is TRBV11-2 and J usage is TRBJ2-7, with D maybe TRBD1 (6 bases). The CDR3 has 14 residues. Germline V gene data show CDR1 as SGHAT and CDR2 as FQNNGV. Trimming pared 1 base from V and 5 bases from J, leaving 12 bases between. As DNA, the CDR3 is TGTGCCAGCAGCTTAGGACAGGAACGACACGAGCAGTACTTC. Its translation: CASSLGQERHEQYF.

The chain has TRBV27 and TRBJ2-5; possibly TRBD1 or TRBD2 for D (5 bases each). The CDR3 totals 14 residues. The germline gives CDR1 MNHEY, CDR2 SMNVEV (reference sequence). V lost 2 bases and J 5 bases, leaving 12 bases between the germline ends. The CDR3: CASSLIGAGETQYF. CDR3 nucleotides: TGTGCCAGCAGTTTAATAGGGGCGGGTGAGACCCAGTACTTC.

J is TRBJ1-2 and V is TRBV6-1, with a possible D match to TRBD1 (5 bases). Trimming stripped 1 base from V and 8 bases from J, with 11 bases between. The germline CDR1 and CDR2 sequences are MNHNS and SASEGT. This CDR3 is built from 13 residues. Here the CDR3 DNA reads TGTGCCAGCAGTGAAGGCGGAGGGACCGGCTACACCTTC. Protein product: CASSEGGGTGYTF.

The chain has TRBV7-6 and TRBJ2-7; D tentatively fits TRBD1 or TRBD2 (5 bases each). The CDR3 consists of 15 residues. CDR1 and CDR2 from the germline V gene are SGHVS and FNYEAQ. V lost 2 bases to trimming and J lost 0 bases, with 11 bases between them. CDR3 in amino acids: CASSLLGAGSYEQYF. The CDR3 DNA follows: TGTGCCAGCAGCTTACTAGGGGCGGGCTCCTACGAGCAGTACTTC.

This clonotype was found a few times. CDR3 nucleotides: TGTGCCAGCAGCGCCCGGGACAGGGACTTCGAAGGTAACAATGAGCAGTTCTTC. Encoded protein: CASSARDRDFEGNNEQFF. The chain joins TRBV11-1 to TRBJ2-1; 9 nucleotides agree with TRBD1. This CDR3 spans 18 amino acids. J lost 5 bases, V lost 5 bases, and 16 bases had no gene match. In germline, CDR1 is SGHAT, CDR2 FQDESV (reference sequence).

The rearrangement uses TRBV11-2 and TRBJ2-7, with D hard to call. The V gene lost 4 bases and the J gene lost 2 bases, with 15 bases spanning the gap. CDR3 size: 15 residues. Germline V lookup: CDR1 SGHAT, CDR2 FQNNGV. CDR3 in DNA: TGTGCCAGCAGCTCTGCAACATGGAACCCCTACGAGCAGTACTTC. The encoded protein is CASSSATWNPYEQYF.

This clonotype was counted only a few times. CDR3 residues: CASSPSSAGMNTEAFF. DNA for the CDR3: TGTGCCAGCTCCCCCAGTAGTGCCGGCATGAACACTGAAGCTTTCTTT. V usage is TRBV18 and J usage is TRBJ1-1; D remains ambiguous. This CDR3 spans 16 amino acids. V was clipped by 6 bases and J by 0 bases, with 17 bases between them. Germline CDR1 KGHSH, CDR2 LQKENI.

This clonotype turned up a few times. V is TRBV12-3 or TRBV12-4 and J is TRBJ1-5, with a weak D call TRBD1 (6 bases). The V end lost 3 bases, the J end lost 3 bases, and 18 bases lay between the germline ends. CDR3 length: 17 amino acids. The CDR3 protein is CASSFARGIIDNQPQHF. CDR3 sequence (DNA): TGTGCCAGCAGTTTCGCTAGGGGGATCATCGACAATCAGCCCCAGCATTTT.

The gene calls are TRBV7-6 and TRBJ2-1, with 13 positions matching TRBD2. This CDR3 has 14 amino acids. The V gene end was trimmed by 4 bases and the J gene end by 12 bases; junction bases not matched to a gene: 6. Germline V lookup: CDR1 SGHVS, CDR2 FNYEAQ. The CDR3 protein is CASSSRLAGGVQFF. Written as DNA, the CDR3 is TGTGCCAGCAGCTCCAGACTAGCGGGGGGTGTGCAGTTCTTC.

The chain employs TRBV20-1 and TRBJ1-3, with D tentatively TRBD1 (6 bases). CDR3 length: 15 amino acids. The germline gives CDR1 DFQATT, CDR2 SNEGSKA (reference sequence). V was pared by 0 bases and J by 4 bases, with 13 bases between. The CDR3 bases are TGCAGTGCTAGAGACGGGACATCGGGAGGAAACACCATATATTTT. Protein sequence: CSARDGTSGGNTIYF.

The chain employs TRBV10-3 and TRBJ2-7; D is undetermined. CDR1 is ENHRY and CDR2 is SYGVKD in the germline V gene. The V end lost 2 bases, the J end lost 2 bases, and 4 bases lay between the germline ends. The CDR3 sequence is 12 residues long. The chain's CDR3 is CAISEQAYEQYV. The CDR3 nucleotides are TGTGCCATCAGTGAGCAGGCCTACGAGCAGTACGTC.

This clonotype has at least ten counts. The chain has TRBV7-2 and TRBJ2-7; unclear D gene. V was pared by 4 bases and J by 2 bases, with 6 bases between. Germline V gene sequence: CDR1 SGHTA, CDR2 FQGNSA. This CDR3 has 12 residues. The CDR3 DNA sequence: TGTGCCAGCAGCTCCTTTCCCTACGAGCAGTACTTC. Protein product: CASSSFPYEQYF.

The chain recombines TRBV4-1 with TRBJ2-7; the match to TRBD1 covers 9 bases. The J segment lost 4 bases and the V segment lost 0 bases, leaving 4 bases of the junction unmatched. Germline V gene data show CDR1 as MGHRA and CDR2 as YSYEKL. The CDR3 extends over 15 amino acids. DNA of the CDR3: TGCGCCAGCAGCCAAGATACGACAGGGGGGTACGAGCAGTACGTC. It translates to CASSQDTTGGYEQYV.

The chain couples TRBV7-3 to TRBJ2-1; TRBD2 aligns across 10 bases. V gave up 5 bases and J gave up 6 bases; unmatched junction bases: 7. Germline V gene sequence: CDR1 SGHTA, CDR2 FQGTGA. The length of the CDR3 is 15 residues. The CDR3 is CASSASGGAGNEQFF. Here the CDR3 DNA reads TGTGCCAGCAGCGCCAGCGGGGGGGCCGGCAATGAGCAGTTCTTC.

The chain couples TRBV5-1 to TRBJ2-7, with 7 bases fitting TRBD1. Germline loops: CDR1 SGHRS, CDR2 YFSETQ. The CDR3 sequence is 13 residues long. The trim removed 3 bases at V and 4 bases at J, leaving 4 bases unmatched. The DNA for the CDR3 is TGCGCCAGCAGCTCACAGGGGACATACGAGCAGTACTTC. It is translated as CASSSQGTYEQYF.